Sequencing of this TCR beta chain was carried out in a study of shared clonotypes between healthy human individuals. Study-level background: Plates per donor: three CD4 naive, three CD4 memory, two CD8 naive, one CD8 memory. General study findings and limits: Memory subsets generally showed smaller estimated richness than naive subsets did.

Genomic DNA (from each subset) was split evenly across several immunoSEQ plates. Profiled with immunoSEQ multiplex PCR; TCRdb holds only in-frame clones, not every one. The sample contains some 980,000 clones, 70% to 85% of which appear only once. This clone was observed at least ten times. What it binds is not known. From germline, CDR1 is MDHEN and CDR2 SYDVKM. Trimming removed 4 bases from V and 2 bases from J, with 11 bases in between. The CDR3 is 14 residues long. CD45RA+ naive and CD45RA-negative memory subsets were separated from CD4+ cells. The clonotype comes from a man in his late teens or twenties in good health. V is TRBV28 and J is TRBJ1-1; D is undetermined. The sequenced sample consisted of memory CD4+ T cells sorted from blood. Subset noted: CD45RA-negative fraction. The CDR3 bases are TGTGCCAGCAGTTATAAGGTGAGCAACACTGAAGCTTTCTTT. Translated, it gives CASSYKVSNTEAFF.